Listed here are 2 T cell receptor beta chains from one sample, sequenced in a study of cytomegalovirus exposure and HLA in healthy donors. PCR used 60 Vbeta primers and 13 Jbeta primers. Sequenced by immunoSEQ multiplex PCR; TCRdb stores in-frame clones only, minus some. The data contain about 64,000 clones, about 80% of them singletons. The specimen was PBMCs. These receptors came from a man between 18 and 35 years old in good health and CMV-seropositive.

The genes are TRBV30 and TRBJ2-1; 9 bases line up with TRBD2. Germline values: CDR1 GTSNPN, CDR2 SVGIG (reference sequence). Germline trimming cut 7 bases from V and 6 bases from J; bases unmatched to any gene: 10. This CDR3 has 14 residues. The CDR3: CASQGGLASNEQFF. The CDR3 region has the DNA TGTGCCTCTCAAGGGGGACTAGCATCCAATGAGCAGTTCTTC.

The chain is built from TRBV27 and TRBJ2-1; 8 nucleotides agree with TRBD2. The length of the CDR3 is 15 residues. V shed 6 bases, J shed 7 bases, and the junction held 11 bases outside the gene matches. CDR1 is MNHEY and CDR2 is SMNVEV in the germline V gene (reference sequence). The CDR3 region has the DNA TGTGCCAGCAGCAGCGGGGGCCCCGCGGTTAATGAGCAGTTCTTC. It encodes CASSSGGPAVNEQFF.